This T cell receptor (beta chain) is drawn from a study of blood T cell repertoires in COVID-19. Looking at the study overall: COVID-19 samples from acute and convalescent phases originated in the United States, Italy and Spain. Sample material is recorded as cDNA or gDNA derived from T cells, B-cell-depleted T cells, or PBMCs.

Authors' methods: Quantification of nucleated cells was approximated via reference gene primer amplification. Using immunoSEQ multiplex PCR, the repertoire was profiled, and TCRdb retains in-frame clones only, with some absent. V and J calls plus clone size are reproduced from that table; the DNA served to infer D and trimming. This sample carries under 200,000 clones, about 80% of them seen once, and the ten largest clones take 6.5% to 8%. Germline CDR1 and CDR2: GTSNPN and SVGIG (reference sequence). The CDR3 has 14 residues. V lost 4 bases to trimming and J lost 6 bases, with 16 bases between them.

The sequenced sample was peripheral blood. The clonotype originates from a man between 65 and 80 years old with active or convalescent COVID-19. The chain joins TRBV30 to TRBJ1-5; weak D call: TRBD1 (6 bases). The CDR3 DNA follows: TGTGCCTGGAAGGACTGGGGGCATGGTCAGCCCCAGCATTTT. Its translation: CAWKDWGHGQPQHF.